The rows below give T cell receptor beta chains drawn from one sample of a study of blood T cell repertoires in COVID-19. Sequenced by immunoSEQ multiplex PCR; TCRdb stores in-frame clones only, minus some. The data contain about 220,000 clones, around 82% of them singletons. The specimen sequenced was peripheral blood. These receptors were collected from a woman between 70 and 85 years old with acute or convalescent COVID-19. Both conserved end residues are part of each CDR3. D genes are given only for firm matches. Clone size is given for some rows only: seen once, a few or many times, or a class if the clone is expanded.

CDR3nt: TGTGCCAGCAGCCAGGGACTTGGAACCTACGAGCAGTACTTC
CDR3aa: CASSQGLGTYEQYF
j_gene: TRBJ2-7
v_gene: TRBV3-1/TRBV3-2
abundance: .
d_gene: .

CDR3nt: TGTGCCAGCAGTGGGGACAGGGGCCCTGAAGCTTTCTTT
CDR3aa: CASSGDRGPEAFF
j_gene: TRBJ1-1
v_gene: TRBV2
abundance: .
d_gene: TRBD1

CDR3nt: TGTGCCAGCTCATCCCAGGGGAACACCGGGGAGCTGTTTTTT
CDR3aa: CASSSQGNTGELFF
j_gene: TRBJ2-2
v_gene: TRBV18
abundance: .
d_gene: .

CDR3nt: TGTGCCAGCAGCTTGGGAGCGAAGCTTTCTACTGGGGATACGCAGTATTTT
CDR3aa: CASSLGAKLSTGDTQYF
j_gene: TRBJ2-3
v_gene: TRBV5-8
abundance: .
d_gene: .

CDR3nt: TGCGCCAGCAGCATCGGGACAGGGGGCTTTGGGGCCAACGTCCTGACTTTC
CDR3aa: CASSIGTGGFGANVLTF
j_gene: TRBJ2-6
v_gene: TRBV5-1
abundance: .
d_gene: TRBD1

CDR3nt: TGCGCCAGCAGCCCCCAGCGGGGCTTGGATACGCAGTATTTT
CDR3aa: CASSPQRGLDTQYF
j_gene: TRBJ2-3
v_gene: TRBV5-1
abundance: .
d_gene: TRBD2

CDR3nt: TGCGCCAGCAGCTTGGCTGGCAGCGGGGGGGACCCCAATGAGCAGTTCTTC
CDR3aa: CASSLAGSGGDPNEQFF
j_gene: TRBJ2-1
v_gene: TRBV5-1
abundance: .
d_gene: TRBD2

CDR3nt: TGTGCCAGCAGCATACAGGGCCTTACCTACGAGCAGTACTTC
CDR3aa: CASSIQGLTYEQYF
j_gene: TRBJ2-7
v_gene: TRBV7-9
abundance: .
d_gene: .

CDR3nt: TGTGCCAGCAGCCCCCACATCCCGGGACAGCCCCAAGAGACCCAGTACTTC
CDR3aa: CASSPHIPGQPQETQYF
j_gene: TRBJ2-5
v_gene: TRBV9
abundance: .
d_gene: TRBD1

CDR3nt: TGTGCCAGCAGCCAAGGTCAATGGGGGAGACAGGGCGGCTCTGGGGCCAACGTCCTGACTTTC
CDR3aa: CASSQGQWGRQGGSGANVLTF
j_gene: TRBJ2-6
v_gene: TRBV4-2
abundance: .
d_gene: TRBD1

CDR3nt: TGTGCCAGTAACGGGGGAACGGGGGCCCAGTACTTC
CDR3aa: CASNGGTGAQYF
j_gene: TRBJ2-5
v_gene: TRBV2
abundance: .
d_gene: .

CDR3nt: TGTGCCAGCAGTGAAAGACAGCCAGGGATCAATGAGCAGTTCTTC
CDR3aa: CASSERQPGINEQFF
j_gene: TRBJ2-1
v_gene: TRBV2
abundance: .
d_gene: .

CDR3nt: TGTGCCAGCAGCTTGGTTGACAGCCAAGAGACCCAGTACTTC
CDR3aa: CASSLVDSQETQYF
j_gene: TRBJ2-5
v_gene: TRBV5-5
abundance: .
d_gene: .

CDR3nt: TGTGCCAGCCGAGGGCGGGACTATGGCTACACCTTC
CDR3aa: CASRGRDYGYTF
j_gene: TRBJ1-2
v_gene: TRBV3-1/TRBV3-2
abundance: .
d_gene: .

CDR3nt: TGCGCCAGCAGCCCGGGACAGGGGGGTGAAAAACTGTTTTTT
CDR3aa: CASSPGQGGEKLFF
j_gene: TRBJ1-4
v_gene: TRBV5-1
abundance: .
d_gene: TRBD1

CDR3nt: TGTGCCAGCAGTTTCTCGGGGGGGCCCAGGAATGAGCAGTTCTTC
CDR3aa: CASSFSGGPRNEQFF
j_gene: TRBJ2-1
v_gene: TRBV7-2
abundance: .
d_gene: TRBD2

CDR3nt: TGTGCCAGCAGCTTAGCGGTTAGCGGGGGATGGGAGACCCAGTACTTC
CDR3aa: CASSLAVSGGWETQYF
j_gene: TRBJ2-5
v_gene: TRBV11-2
abundance: .
d_gene: TRBD2

CDR3nt: TGTGCCAGCAAACCGACAGGGGCGGGGACCGGGGAGCTGTTTTTT
CDR3aa: CASKPTGAGTGELFF
j_gene: TRBJ2-2
v_gene: TRBV6-5
abundance: once
d_gene: TRBD1

CDR3nt: TGTGCCAGCAGTAAGACTAGCGGGGGGGCATATGAGCAGTTCTTC
CDR3aa: CASSKTSGGAYEQFF
j_gene: TRBJ2-1
v_gene: TRBV6-4
abundance: few
d_gene: TRBD2

CDR3nt: TGTGCCAGCAGCGCCCTAGCGGGGGGGTACCAAGAGACCCAGTACTTC
CDR3aa: CASSALAGGYQETQYF
j_gene: TRBJ2-5
v_gene: TRBV9
abundance: .
d_gene: TRBD2

CDR3nt: TGTGCCAGCAGCTTACGGGGGGCCTACGAGCAGTACTTC
CDR3aa: CASSLRGAYEQYF
j_gene: TRBJ2-7
v_gene: TRBV7-9
abundance: .
d_gene: TRBD2

CDR3nt: TGTGCCAGCGGAAGACAGTACGAGCAGTACTTC
CDR3aa: CASGRQYEQYF
j_gene: TRBJ2-7
v_gene: TRBV7-2
abundance: .
d_gene: .